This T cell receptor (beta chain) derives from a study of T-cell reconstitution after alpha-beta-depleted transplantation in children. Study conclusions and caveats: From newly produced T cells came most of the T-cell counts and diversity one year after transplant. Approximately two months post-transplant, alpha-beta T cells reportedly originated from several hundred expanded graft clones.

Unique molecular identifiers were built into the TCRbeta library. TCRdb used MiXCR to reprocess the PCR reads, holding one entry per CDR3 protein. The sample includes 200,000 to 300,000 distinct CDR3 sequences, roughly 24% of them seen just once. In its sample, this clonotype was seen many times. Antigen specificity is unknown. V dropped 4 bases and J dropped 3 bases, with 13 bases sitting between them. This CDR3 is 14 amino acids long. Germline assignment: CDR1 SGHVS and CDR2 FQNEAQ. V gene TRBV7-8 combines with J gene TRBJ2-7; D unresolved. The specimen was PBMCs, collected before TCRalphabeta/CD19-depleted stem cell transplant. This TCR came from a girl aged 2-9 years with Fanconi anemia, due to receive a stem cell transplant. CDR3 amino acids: CASSSLGWGYEQYF. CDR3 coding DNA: TGTGCCAGCAGCTCTCTCGGGTGGGGCTACGAGCAGTACTTC.